This is a list of T cell receptor beta chains from one sample in a study of blood T cell repertoires in COVID-19. Clones were read by immunoSEQ multiplex PCR, and TCRdb kept only the in-frame ones, dropping some. The table records under 300,000 clones, approximately 79% of them present only once. Material: peripheral blood. The receptor set was obtained from a woman aged 40 to 50 with active or convalescent COVID-19. CDR3s include the opening cysteine and the closing phenylalanine or tryptophan. The order of the fields is D gene, clone size, J gene, V gene, CDR3 DNA, CDR3 protein. A D gene is named only where the DNA matches it firmly. Clone size is not always given. Where it is, it says once, few, many or a class for expanded clones.

D gene: TRBD2
clone size: NA
J gene: TRBJ2-5
V gene: TRBV3-1/TRBV3-2
CDR3 DNA: TGTGCCAGCAGCGTTAGCGGGGGGCTCCGAGAGACCCAGTACTTC
CDR3 protein: CASSVSGGLRETQYF

D gene: NA
clone size: NA
J gene: TRBJ1-1
V gene: TRBV4-1
CDR3 DNA: TGCGCCAGCAGCCAAGAGCGAGGAGGCCCTGAAGCTTTCTTT
CDR3 protein: CASSQERGGPEAFF

D gene: TRBD2
clone size: NA
J gene: TRBJ2-7
V gene: TRBV4-1
CDR3 DNA: TGCGCCAGCAGCCAGGCGGCGGGGGGGCCGTACGAGCAGTACTTC
CDR3 protein: CASSQAAGGPYEQYF

D gene: NA
clone size: NA
J gene: TRBJ2-7
V gene: TRBV5-1
CDR3 DNA: TGCGCCAGCAGCAGGGGCGTGGAGTCCTACGAGCAGTACTTC
CDR3 protein: CASSRGVESYEQYF

D gene: TRBD2
clone size: NA
J gene: TRBJ2-3
V gene: TRBV10-2
CDR3 DNA: TGCGCCAGCAGTCCAAGACTAGCGGGGGGTCCAAAAGGGACTGCGGTAGATACGCAGTATTTT
CDR3 protein: CASSPRLAGGPKGTAVDTQYF

D gene: NA
clone size: NA
J gene: TRBJ1-2
V gene: TRBV11-1
CDR3 DNA: TGTGCCAGCAGCAGAGAATCGGGGTCGGCCTTCACCTTC
CDR3 protein: CASSRESGSAFTF

D gene: NA
clone size: NA
J gene: TRBJ1-2
V gene: TRBV20-1
CDR3 DNA: TGCAGTGCCGTACAGGGCTATGGCTACACCTTC
CDR3 protein: CSAVQGYGYTF

D gene: TRBD1
clone size: NA
J gene: TRBJ2-3
V gene: TRBV6-5
CDR3 DNA: TGTGCCAGCAGACAGACAGGGTCGGATACGCAGTATTTT
CDR3 protein: CASRQTGSDTQYF

D gene: NA
clone size: NA
J gene: TRBJ1-6
V gene: TRBV9
CDR3 DNA: TGTGCCAGCAGCCCCGAGCCCTCCGTTTCACCCCTCCACTTT
CDR3 protein: CASSPEPSVSPLHF

D gene: TRBD1
clone size: NA
J gene: TRBJ1-2
V gene: TRBV28
CDR3 DNA: TGTGCCAGCACTGGGACAGGGGGTTTCTATGGCTACACCTTC
CDR3 protein: CASTGTGGFYGYTF

D gene: NA
clone size: NA
J gene: TRBJ1-1
V gene: TRBV7-2
CDR3 DNA: TGTGCCAGCAGCTCCCCGGGCAGGGATCTGAATGGAGAGACTGAAGCTTTCTTT
CDR3 protein: CASSSPGRDLNGETEAFF

D gene: NA
clone size: NA
J gene: TRBJ1-1
V gene: TRBV2
CDR3 DNA: TGTGCCAGCAGTCCCGACGGAGACACTGAAGCTTTCTTT
CDR3 protein: CASSPDGDTEAFF

D gene: NA
clone size: NA
J gene: TRBJ2-7
V gene: TRBV18
CDR3 DNA: TGTGCCAGCTCACCACCGACGGGGTACCACGAGCAGTACTTC
CDR3 protein: CASSPPTGYHEQYF

D gene: NA
clone size: NA
J gene: TRBJ1-1
V gene: TRBV10-1
CDR3 DNA: TGCGCCAGCAGTGGCGGGAATTCGAGGACTGAAGCTTTCTTT
CDR3 protein: CASSGGNSRTEAFF

D gene: TRBD1
clone size: once
J gene: TRBJ1-2
V gene: TRBV19
CDR3 DNA: TGTGCCAGTACCCCGACAGGGGAGAGCTATGGCTACACCTTC
CDR3 protein: CASTPTGESYGYTF

D gene: NA
clone size: NA
J gene: TRBJ1-1
V gene: TRBV6-1
CDR3 DNA: TGTGCCAGCAGATCTGAAGGGGCGAACACTGAAGCTTTCTTT
CDR3 protein: CASRSEGANTEAFF

D gene: NA
clone size: few
J gene: TRBJ2-2
V gene: TRBV6-5
CDR3 DNA: TGTGCCAGCAATCCCACGGCGAACACCGGGGAGCTGTTTTTT
CDR3 protein: CASNPTANTGELFF

D gene: TRBD1
clone size: NA
J gene: TRBJ1-2
V gene: TRBV2
CDR3 DNA: TGTGCCAGCAGTGAAGCGCGAATCGCGACAGGGGCTTATGGCTACACCTTC
CDR3 protein: CASSEARIATGAYGYTF

D gene: NA
clone size: NA
J gene: TRBJ2-3
V gene: TRBV9
CDR3 DNA: TGTGCCAGCAGCCCCCGGACCACGGGGACGCAGTATTTT
CDR3 protein: CASSPRTTGTQYF

D gene: TRBD1
clone size: NA
J gene: TRBJ2-7
V gene: TRBV5-6
CDR3 DNA: TGTGCCAGCAGCCGGGGGGACAGGGCTCCTGGCGAGCAGTACTTC
CDR3 protein: CASSRGDRAPGEQYF

D gene: TRBD1
clone size: NA
J gene: TRBJ1-1
V gene: TRBV3-1/TRBV3-2
CDR3 DNA: TGTGCCAGCAGCCATCAGGGACAGTACACTGAAGCTTTCTTT
CDR3 protein: CASSHQGQYTEAFF

D gene: NA
clone size: NA
J gene: TRBJ1-5
V gene: TRBV7-8
CDR3 DNA: TGTGCCAGCAGCTTTCGAGCGGACAGCAATCAGCCCCAGCATTTT
CDR3 protein: CASSFRADSNQPQHF

D gene: NA
clone size: NA
J gene: TRBJ1-6
V gene: TRBV30
CDR3 DNA: TGTGCCTGGAGTAACCTGGGGGCTCTCCCTAATTCACCCCTCCACTTT
CDR3 protein: CAWSNLGALPNSPLHF

D gene: TRBD2
clone size: NA
J gene: TRBJ2-1
V gene: TRBV30
CDR3 DNA: TGTGCCTGGGCCGGGACTAGCTTTTACAATGAGCAGTTCTTC
CDR3 protein: CAWAGTSFYNEQFF

D gene: NA
clone size: NA
J gene: TRBJ1-1
V gene: TRBV11-2
CDR3 DNA: TGTGCCAGCAGCCTCAGCGACCAGAACACTGAAGCTTTCTTT
CDR3 protein: CASSLSDQNTEAFF

D gene: TRBD1
clone size: NA
J gene: TRBJ1-2
V gene: TRBV3-1/TRBV3-2
CDR3 DNA: TGTGCCAGCAGCCAAGGGGAGGCAGGGGGCGAAGGCTACACCTTC
CDR3 protein: CASSQGEAGGEGYTF

D gene: TRBD1
clone size: NA
J gene: TRBJ2-1
V gene: TRBV2
CDR3 DNA: TGTGCCAGCAGTACGGGACAGGGCTACAATGAGCAGTTCTTC
CDR3 protein: CASSTGQGYNEQFF

D gene: NA
clone size: NA
J gene: TRBJ1-2
V gene: TRBV5-1
CDR3 DNA: TGCGCCAGCAGGGCCGGGGATTCTAACTATGGCTACACCTTC
CDR3 protein: CASRAGDSNYGYTF

D gene: NA
clone size: once
J gene: TRBJ1-6
V gene: TRBV5-6
CDR3 DNA: TGTGCCAGCAGCTTGGGGAGTCCCCTGAGGAATTCACCCCTCCACTTT
CDR3 protein: CASSLGSPLRNSPLHF

D gene: NA
clone size: NA
J gene: TRBJ1-1
V gene: TRBV15
CDR3 DNA: TGTGCCACCAGCAGTTGGACACGGGGGGCAAACACTGAAGCTTTCTTT
CDR3 protein: CATSSWTRGANTEAFF

D gene: TRBD2
clone size: NA
J gene: TRBJ2-3
V gene: TRBV7-3
CDR3 DNA: TGTGCCAGCAGCTTCGGGACTAGCGGGGGGACAGATACGCAGTATTTT
CDR3 protein: CASSFGTSGGTDTQYF

D gene: NA
clone size: NA
J gene: TRBJ2-7
V gene: TRBV18
CDR3 DNA: TGTGCCAGCTCCCCGGGAACCACCTACGAGCAGTACTTC
CDR3 protein: CASSPGTTYEQYF

D gene: NA
clone size: NA
J gene: TRBJ1-3
V gene: TRBV5-1
CDR3 DNA: TGCGCCAGCAGCTCGGAGGGGAACGGAAACACCATATATTTT
CDR3 protein: CASSSEGNGNTIYF

D gene: NA
clone size: NA
J gene: TRBJ2-1
V gene: TRBV3-1/TRBV3-2
CDR3 DNA: TGTGCCAGCAGCCAAGACAGGCAGGGCCGGGAGTTCTTC
CDR3 protein: CASSQDRQGREFF

D gene: NA
clone size: few
J gene: TRBJ1-1
V gene: TRBV6-5
CDR3 DNA: TGTGCCAGCACCAAGACCCGAGGGTTCGGGGCTGAAGCTTTCTTT
CDR3 protein: CASTKTRGFGAEAFF

D gene: TRBD1
clone size: few
J gene: TRBJ1-5
V gene: TRBV6-5
CDR3 DNA: TGTGCCAGCAGGGGACCAGGGGGCCCTCATCAGCCCCAGCATTTT
CDR3 protein: CASRGPGGPHQPQHF

D gene: NA
clone size: once
J gene: TRBJ2-3
V gene: TRBV7-3
CDR3 DNA: TGTGCCAGCAGCTTCCAGCCGGGGGAAACAGATACGCAGTATTTT
CDR3 protein: CASSFQPGETDTQYF

D gene: TRBD1
clone size: NA
J gene: TRBJ1-5
V gene: TRBV7-2
CDR3 DNA: TGTGCCAGCAGCTGGAGACAGGGGAGGCCCCAGCATTTT
CDR3 protein: CASSWRQGRPQHF

D gene: NA
clone size: NA
J gene: TRBJ1-2
V gene: TRBV19
CDR3 DNA: TGTGCCAGTAGTGTCGGCTATGGCTACACCTTC
CDR3 protein: CASSVGYGYTF

D gene: NA
clone size: once
J gene: TRBJ2-7
V gene: TRBV7-7
CDR3 DNA: TGTGCCAGCAGCTTAGGAGTCGGACTTATTCCTTACGAGCAGTACTTC
CDR3 protein: CASSLGVGLIPYEQYF

D gene: TRBD1
clone size: NA
J gene: TRBJ2-7
V gene: TRBV10-3
CDR3 DNA: TGTGCCATCAGTCCGGGACAGGGAACCTCCTACGAGCAGTACTTC
CDR3 protein: CAISPGQGTSYEQYF

D gene: TRBD2
clone size: NA
J gene: TRBJ2-1
V gene: TRBV13
CDR3 DNA: TGTGCCAGCAGCTTGGAGCGGGGGGGCGCGGACAATGAGCAGTTCTTC
CDR3 protein: CASSLERGGADNEQFF